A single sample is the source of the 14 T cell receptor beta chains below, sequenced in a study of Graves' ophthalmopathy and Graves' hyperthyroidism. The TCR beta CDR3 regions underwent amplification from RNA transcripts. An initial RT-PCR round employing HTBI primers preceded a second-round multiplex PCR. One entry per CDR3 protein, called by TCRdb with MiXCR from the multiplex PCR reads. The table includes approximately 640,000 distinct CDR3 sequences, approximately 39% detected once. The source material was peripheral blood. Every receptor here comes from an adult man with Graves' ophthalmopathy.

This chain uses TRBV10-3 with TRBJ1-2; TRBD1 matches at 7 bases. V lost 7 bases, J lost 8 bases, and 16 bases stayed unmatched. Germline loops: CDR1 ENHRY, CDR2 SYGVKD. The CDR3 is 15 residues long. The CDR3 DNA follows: TGTGCCATCAACCCAGGGGGACACCATACTTTCGGCTACACCTTC. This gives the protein CAINPGGHHTFGYTF.

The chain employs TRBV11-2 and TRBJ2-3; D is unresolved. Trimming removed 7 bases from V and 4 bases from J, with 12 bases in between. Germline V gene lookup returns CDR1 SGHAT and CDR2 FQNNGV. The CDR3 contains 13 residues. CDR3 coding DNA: TGTGCCAGCACCAAAAGCGCCCCAGATACGCAGTATTTT. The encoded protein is CASTKSAPDTQYF. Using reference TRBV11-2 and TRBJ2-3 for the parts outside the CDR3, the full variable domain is EAGVAQSPRYKIIEKRQSVAFWCNPISGHATLYWYQQILGQGPKLLIQFQNNGVVDDSQLPKDRFSAERLKGVDSTLKIQPAKLEDSAVYLCASTKSAPDTQYFGPGTRLTVL.

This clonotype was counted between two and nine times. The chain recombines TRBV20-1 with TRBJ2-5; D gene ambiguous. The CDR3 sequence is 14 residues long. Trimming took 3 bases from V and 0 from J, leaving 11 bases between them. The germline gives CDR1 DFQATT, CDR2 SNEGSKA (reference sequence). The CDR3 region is CSASSLADQETQYF. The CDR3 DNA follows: TGCAGTGCTAGTAGCTTGGCCGACCAAGAGACCCAGTACTTC.

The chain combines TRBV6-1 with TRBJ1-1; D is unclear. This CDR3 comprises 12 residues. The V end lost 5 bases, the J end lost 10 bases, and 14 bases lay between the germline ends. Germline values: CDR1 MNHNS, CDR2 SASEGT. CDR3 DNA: TGTGCCAGCAGTTACTCTGCGGGTACAGCTTTCTTT. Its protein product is CASSYSAGTAFF.

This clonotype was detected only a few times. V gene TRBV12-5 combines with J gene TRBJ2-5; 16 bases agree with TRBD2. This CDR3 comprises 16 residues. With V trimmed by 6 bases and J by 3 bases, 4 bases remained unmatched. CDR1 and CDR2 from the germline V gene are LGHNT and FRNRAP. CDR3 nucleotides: TGTGCTAGTGGCCGCGGGACTAGCGGGAGGGAAGAGACCCAGTACTTC. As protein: CASGRGTSGREETQYF.

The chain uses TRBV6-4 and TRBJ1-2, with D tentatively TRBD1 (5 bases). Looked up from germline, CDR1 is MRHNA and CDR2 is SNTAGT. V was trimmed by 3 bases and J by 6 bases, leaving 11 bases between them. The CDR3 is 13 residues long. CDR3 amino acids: CASSEDTYNGYTF. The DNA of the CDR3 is TGTGCCAGCAGTGAGGACACCTACAATGGCTACACCTTC.

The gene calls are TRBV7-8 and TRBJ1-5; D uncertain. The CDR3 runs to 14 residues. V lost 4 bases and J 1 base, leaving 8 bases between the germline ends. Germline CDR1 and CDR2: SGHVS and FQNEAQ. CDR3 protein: CASSSRRSNQPQHF. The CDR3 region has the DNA TGTGCCAGCAGCTCTAGACGGAGCAATCAGCCCCAGCATTTT.

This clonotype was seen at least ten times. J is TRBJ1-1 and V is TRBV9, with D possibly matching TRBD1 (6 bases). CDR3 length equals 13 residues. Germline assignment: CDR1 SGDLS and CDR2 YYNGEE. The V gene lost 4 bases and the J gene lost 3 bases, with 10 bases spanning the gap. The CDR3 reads CASSPQGHTEAFF. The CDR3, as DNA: TGTGCCAGCAGCCCACAGGGTCACACTGAAGCTTTCTTT.

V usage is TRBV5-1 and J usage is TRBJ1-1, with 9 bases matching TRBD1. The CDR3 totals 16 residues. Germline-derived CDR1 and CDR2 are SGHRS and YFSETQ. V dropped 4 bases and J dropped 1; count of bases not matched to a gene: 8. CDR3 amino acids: CASSKGQGFTNTEAFF. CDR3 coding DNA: TGCGCCAGCAGCAAAGGACAGGGGTTTACGAACACTGAAGCTTTCTTT.

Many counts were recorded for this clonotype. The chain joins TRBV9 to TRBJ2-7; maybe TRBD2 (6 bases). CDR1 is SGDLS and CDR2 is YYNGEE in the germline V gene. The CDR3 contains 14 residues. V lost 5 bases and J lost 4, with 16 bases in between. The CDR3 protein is CASSPPGLRYEQYF. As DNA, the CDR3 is TGTGCCAGCAGTCCACCGGGACTGCGATACGAGCAGTACTTC.

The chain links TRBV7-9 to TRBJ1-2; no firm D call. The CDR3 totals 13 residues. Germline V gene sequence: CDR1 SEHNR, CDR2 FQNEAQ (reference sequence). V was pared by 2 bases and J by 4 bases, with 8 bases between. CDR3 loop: CASSLMLSYGYTF. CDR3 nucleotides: TGTGCCAGCAGCTTAATGCTGAGCTATGGCTACACCTTC.

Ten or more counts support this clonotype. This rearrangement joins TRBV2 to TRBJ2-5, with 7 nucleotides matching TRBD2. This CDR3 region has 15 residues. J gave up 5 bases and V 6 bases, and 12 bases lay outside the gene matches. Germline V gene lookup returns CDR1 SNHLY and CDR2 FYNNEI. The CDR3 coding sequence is TGTGCCAGCAGAGCCCGGCGGGAGATGGGGGAGACCCAGTACTTC. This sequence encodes CASRARREMGETQYF.

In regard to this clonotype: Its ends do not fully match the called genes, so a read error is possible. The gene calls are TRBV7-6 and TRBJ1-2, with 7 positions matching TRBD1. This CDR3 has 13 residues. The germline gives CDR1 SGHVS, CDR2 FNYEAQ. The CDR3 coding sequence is TGCGCCAGCACCTACCGGGACAGCTATGGCTACACCTTC. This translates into CASTYRDSYGYTF. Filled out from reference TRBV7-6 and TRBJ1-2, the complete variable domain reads GAGVSQSPRYKVTKRGQDVALRCDPISGHVSLYWYRQALGQGPEFLTYFNYEAQQDKSGLPNDRFSAERPEGSISTLTIQRTEQRDSAMYRCASTYRDSYGYTFGSGTRLTVV.

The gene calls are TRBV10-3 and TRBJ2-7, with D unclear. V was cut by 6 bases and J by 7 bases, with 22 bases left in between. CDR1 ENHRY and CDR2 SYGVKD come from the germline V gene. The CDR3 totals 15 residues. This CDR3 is CAISPGPANTGEQYF. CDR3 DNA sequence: TGTGCCATCAGCCCCGGCCCGGCGAACACCGGGGAGCAGTACTTC.